Listed below are T cell receptor beta chains from one sample, sequenced in a study of graft-versus-host responses after intestinal transplantation. Sequencing used immunoSEQ multiplex PCR; TCRdb keeps in-frame clones, though not all of them. The table has 30,000 to 45,000 clones, nearly 95% seen once. Their antigen targets remain unknown. This sample comprised unstimulated CD8+ T cells sorted from spleen or lymph node cells, obtained before transplant. The receptors here all came from a human donor who was the organ donor for an intestinal transplant. CDR3s include the opening cysteine and the closing phenylalanine or tryptophan. Each record gives: D gene, J gene, clone size, V gene, CDR3 DNA, CDR3 protein. The D gene is left open where the match is weak. Not every row has a clone size; where given, it reads once, few, many or a size class.

NA,TRBJ1-3,few,TRBV27,TGTGCCAGCAGGCCGGGACTTTCTGGAAACACCATATATTTT,CASRPGLSGNTIYF
NA,TRBJ1-2,once,TRBV4-2,TGTGCCAGCAGCCAAGAATATCAAGGGACTGGGCACTATGGCTACACCTTC,CASSQEYQGTGHYGYTF
NA,TRBJ2-6,once,TRBV6-5,TGTGCCAGCAGTTACACGGACAGCTCTGGGGCCAACGTCCTGACTTTC,CASSYTDSSGANVLTF
NA,TRBJ2-7,NA,TRBV5-1,TGCGCCAGCACCTCGGGGTTGGCCTACGAGCAGTACTTC,CASTSGLAYEQYF
NA,TRBJ2-7,once,TRBV7-8,TGTGCCAGCAGCGCCCTTTTAGGGACTGGCGAGCAGTACTTC,CASSALLGTGEQYF
NA,TRBJ1-4,NA,TRBV9,TGTGCCAGCAGCGTAGAGGGAAGGGGCAGACCTAATGAAAAACTGTTTTTT,CASSVEGRGRPNEKLFF
TRBD2,TRBJ2-1,NA,TRBV27,TGTGCCAGCAGGAAAGCGGGAGGGTTGAATGAGCAGTTCTTC,CASRKAGGLNEQFF
NA,TRBJ1-5,NA,TRBV19,TGTGCCAGTAGTTTCGGGGTTTATAGCAATCAGCCCCAGCATTTT,CASSFGVYSNQPQHF
TRBD1,TRBJ2-7,NA,TRBV28,TGTGCCAGCAGGAATCCGGGACAGGCATCCTACGAGCAGTACTTC,CASRNPGQASYEQYF
NA,TRBJ1-1,NA,TRBV9,TGTGCCAGCAGTAAGGACGGGTACTCTGAAGCTTTCTTT,CASSKDGYSEAFF
NA,TRBJ1-2,NA,TRBV4-2,TGTGCCAGCAGCCAAGATCGGGACAACTATGGCTACACCTTC,CASSQDRDNYGYTF
TRBD1,TRBJ2-5,NA,TRBV2,TGTGCCAGCAAACCGACAGGGGCCAGAGAGACCCAGTACTTC,CASKPTGARETQYF
NA,TRBJ2-7,NA,TRBV13,TGTGCCAGCAGCCATGACAGATTCCCTTACGAGCAGTACTTC,CASSHDRFPYEQYF
TRBD1,TRBJ1-3,NA,TRBV27,TGTGCCAGCAGTACGGACAGGGAAGTTGGAAACACCATATATTTT,CASSTDREVGNTIYF